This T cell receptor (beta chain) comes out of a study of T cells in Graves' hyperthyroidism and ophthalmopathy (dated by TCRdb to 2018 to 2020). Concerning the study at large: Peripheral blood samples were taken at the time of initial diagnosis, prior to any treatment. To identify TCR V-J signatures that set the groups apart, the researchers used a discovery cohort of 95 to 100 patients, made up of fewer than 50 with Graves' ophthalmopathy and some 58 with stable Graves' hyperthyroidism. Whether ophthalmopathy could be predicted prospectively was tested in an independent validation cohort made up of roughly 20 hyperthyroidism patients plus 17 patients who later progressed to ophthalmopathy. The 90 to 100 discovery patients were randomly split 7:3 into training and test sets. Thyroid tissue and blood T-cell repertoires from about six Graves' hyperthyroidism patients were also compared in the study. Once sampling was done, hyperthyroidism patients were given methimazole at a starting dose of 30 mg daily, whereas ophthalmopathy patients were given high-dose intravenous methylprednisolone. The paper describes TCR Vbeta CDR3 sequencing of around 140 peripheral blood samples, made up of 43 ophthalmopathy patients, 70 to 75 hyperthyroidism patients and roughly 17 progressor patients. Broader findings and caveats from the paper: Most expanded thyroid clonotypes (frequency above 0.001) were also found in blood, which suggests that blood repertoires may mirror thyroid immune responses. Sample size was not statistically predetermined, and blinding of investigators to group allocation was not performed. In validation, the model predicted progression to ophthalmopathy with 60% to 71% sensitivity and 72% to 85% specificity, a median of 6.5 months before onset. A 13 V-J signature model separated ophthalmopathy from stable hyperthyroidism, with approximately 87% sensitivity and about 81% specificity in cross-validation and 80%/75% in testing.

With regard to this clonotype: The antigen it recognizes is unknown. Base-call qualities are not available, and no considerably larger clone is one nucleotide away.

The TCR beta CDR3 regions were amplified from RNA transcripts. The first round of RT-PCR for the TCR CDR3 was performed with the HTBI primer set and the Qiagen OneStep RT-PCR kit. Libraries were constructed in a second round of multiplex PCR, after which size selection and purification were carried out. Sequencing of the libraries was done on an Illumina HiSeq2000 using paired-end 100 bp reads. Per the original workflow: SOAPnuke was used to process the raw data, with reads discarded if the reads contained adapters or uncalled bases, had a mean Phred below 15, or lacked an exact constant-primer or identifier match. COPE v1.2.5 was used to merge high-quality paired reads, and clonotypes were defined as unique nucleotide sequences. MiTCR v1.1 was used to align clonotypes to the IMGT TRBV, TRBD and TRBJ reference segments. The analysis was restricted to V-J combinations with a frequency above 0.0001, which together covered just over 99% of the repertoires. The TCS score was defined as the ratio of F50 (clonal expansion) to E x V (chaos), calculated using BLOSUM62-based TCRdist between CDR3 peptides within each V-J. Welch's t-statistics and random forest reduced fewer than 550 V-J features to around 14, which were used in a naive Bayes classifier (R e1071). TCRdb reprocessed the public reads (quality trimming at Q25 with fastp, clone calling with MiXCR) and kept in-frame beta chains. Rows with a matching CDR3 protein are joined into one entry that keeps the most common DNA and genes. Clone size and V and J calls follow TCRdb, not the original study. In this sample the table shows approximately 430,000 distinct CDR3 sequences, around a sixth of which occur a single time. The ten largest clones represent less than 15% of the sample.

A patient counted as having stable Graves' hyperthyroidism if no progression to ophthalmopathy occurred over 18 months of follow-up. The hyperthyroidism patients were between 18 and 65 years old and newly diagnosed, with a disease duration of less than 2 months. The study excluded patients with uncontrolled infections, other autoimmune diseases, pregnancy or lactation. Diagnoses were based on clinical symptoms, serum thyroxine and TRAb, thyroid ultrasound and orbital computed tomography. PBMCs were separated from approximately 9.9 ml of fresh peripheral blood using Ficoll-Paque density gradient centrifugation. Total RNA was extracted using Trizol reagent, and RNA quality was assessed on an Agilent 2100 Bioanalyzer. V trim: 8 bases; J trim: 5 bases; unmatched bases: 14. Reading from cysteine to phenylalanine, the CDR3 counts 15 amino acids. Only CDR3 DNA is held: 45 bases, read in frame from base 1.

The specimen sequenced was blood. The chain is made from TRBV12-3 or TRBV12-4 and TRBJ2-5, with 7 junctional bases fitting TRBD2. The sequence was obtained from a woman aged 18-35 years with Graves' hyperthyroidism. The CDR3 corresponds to CASGNRGTGGETQYF. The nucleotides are TGTGCCAGCGGCAACCGGGGGACCGGGGGGGAGACCCAGTACTTC.